The next 29 T cell receptor beta chains were all read from a single sample in a study of T cells expressing NK-cell markers. TCRdb processed the 5' RACE reads again and assigns one entry to each CDR3 protein, with no DNA. This sample's table reports roughly 150,000 distinct CDR3 sequences. The specimen was blood T cells: a sorted CD56 or NKG2C T cell subset, CD4+ or CD8+ T cells, or bulk PBMC T cells (not recorded which). The source is a woman aged 18-70 years in good health.

The rearrangement joins TRBV28 to TRBJ2-2; TCRdb's D call, TRBD2, is unchecked because there is no DNA. This CDR3 region has 16 residues. Per germline, CDR1 MDHEN and CDR2 SYDVKM. The CDR3 protein is CASSQILRVDTGELFF. The full variable domain, rest sourced from reference TRBV28 and TRBJ2-2, is DVKVTQSSRYLVKRTGEKVFLECVQDMDHENMFWYRQDPGLGLRLIYFSYDVKMKEKGDIPEGYSVSREKKERFSLILESASTNQTSMYLCASSQILRVDTGELFFGEGSRLTVL.

The chain uses TRBV10-3 and TRBJ2-3. This CDR3 region has 11 residues. Germline V gene data show CDR1 as ENHRY and CDR2 as SYGVKD. CDR3 loop: CAISESGTQYF.

The genes are TRBV27 and TRBJ2-2; the D call of TRBD1 rests on TCRdb alone, since no DNA is present to check it. Germline assignment: CDR1 MNHEY and CDR2 SMNVEV (reference sequence). CDR3 length equals 16 residues. The CDR3 spells CASPPNCCGDTGELFF.

This rearrangement joins TRBV5-1 to TRBJ2-7; TCRdb's D call, TRBD1, is unchecked because there is no DNA. The CDR3 has 14 amino acids. Germline V gives CDR1 SGHRS, CDR2 YFSETQ. The CDR3 loop is CASSLRDTTGEQYF.

V gene TRBV4-2 combines with J gene TRBJ2-7; TCRdb returns TRBD2, unconfirmable since there is no DNA. Germline V CDR1 and CDR2: LGHNA, YNFKEQ. The CDR3 covers 18 residues. The CDR3 region is CASSQEWGGSGSTYEQYF.

The chain couples TRBV20-1 to TRBJ1-4; the TCRdb D gene call, TRBD1, has no DNA to confirm it. Germline values: CDR1 DFQATT, CDR2 SNEGSKA (reference sequence). CDR3 size: 13 residues. The CDR3 region is CSAGTGVFEKLFF.

V is TRBV12-3 or TRBV12-4 and J is TRBJ1-4. This CDR3 has 14 amino acids. The CDR3 reads CASSLGGGSEKLFF.

The genes are TRBV5-6 and TRBJ2-7; TCRdb lists TRBD1, though no DNA is available to test this call. CDR1 and CDR2 (germline): SGHDT, YYEEEE. The CDR3 is 15 residues long. CDR3 residues: CASSGGIHLSYEQYF.

The gene calls are TRBV7-9 and TRBJ2-7; TCRdb picks TRBD1, but there is no DNA to check that call. Germline CDR1 and CDR2: SEHNR and FQNEAQ (reference sequence). The CDR3 has 15 residues. The CDR3 region is CASSPLSDGTYEQYF.

V and J are TRBV2 and TRBJ1-4; with no DNA, the TCRdb D assignment of TRBD1 cannot be verified. The CDR3 extends over 15 amino acids. Germline CDR1 and CDR2: SNHLY and FYNNEI. The chain's CDR3 is CASTGQQGAYEKLFF.

The chain is built from TRBV7-9 and TRBJ1-1. The CDR3 loop spans 13 amino acids. Germline V gene sequence: CDR1 SEHNR, CDR2 FQNEAQ (reference sequence). The CDR3: CASSQDGPTEAFF.

The rearrangement links TRBV6-1 to TRBJ2-5; the TCRdb D gene call, TRBD1, has no DNA to confirm it. The CDR3 loop spans 13 amino acids. Germline V gene lookup returns CDR1 MNHNS and CDR2 SASEGT. The CDR3 sequence is CASRRGGSETQYF.

The J gene is TRBJ1-2, the V gene TRBV12-5. Germline V lookup: CDR1 LGHNT, CDR2 FRNRAP. The CDR3 has 17 residues. The CDR3 loop is CASGLITGALPLYGYTF.

This chain connects TRBV5-1 to TRBJ1-6. In germline, CDR1 is SGHRS, CDR2 YFSETQ. The CDR3 sequence is 14 residues long. The CDR3 is CASSFEGRSSPLHF.

The CDR3 spells CSALRQTNTGELFF. The V call is TRBV20-1, the J call TRBJ2-2. This CDR3 is 14 amino acids long. Germline V CDR1 and CDR2: DFQATT, SNEGSKA (reference sequence).

The CDR3 loop is CSARERINWDSPLHF. The chain has TRBV20-1 and TRBJ1-6. Germline CDR1 DFQATT, CDR2 SNEGSKA (reference sequence). The CDR3 length is 15 residues.

This chain joins TRBV5-1 and TRBJ1-1; absent DNA, TCRdb's TRBD1 call cannot be checked. This CDR3 has 17 residues. Germline V gene data show CDR1 as SGHRS and CDR2 as YFSETQ. The chain's CDR3 is CASSWEGSGGVNTEAFF.

This sequence joins TRBV6-1 and TRBJ1-5; absent DNA, TCRdb's TRBD1 call cannot be checked. Germline V CDR1 and CDR2: MNHNS, SASEGT. CDR3 length equals 19 residues. This CDR3 reads CASSESRQTFFPYPRPQHF.

The chain couples TRBV7-9 to TRBJ2-5; TCRdb's D call, TRBD2, is unchecked because there is no DNA. The length of the CDR3 is 14 residues. Germline V gene sequence: CDR1 SEHNR, CDR2 FQNEAQ (reference sequence). The chain's CDR3 is CASSFTSEQETQYF.

The genes are TRBV12-3 or TRBV12-4 and TRBJ1-5. CDR3 length: 15 residues. The CDR3 loop is CATSGGLYSNQPQHF.

The CDR3 reads CSARPPLGGTYEQYF. The chain recombines TRBV20-1 with TRBJ2-7; TCRdb returns TRBD1, unconfirmable since there is no DNA. The V gene's germline CDR1 is DFQATT and CDR2 SNEGSKA (reference sequence). The length of the CDR3 is 15 residues.

V gene TRBV5-1 combines with J gene TRBJ2-7. The CDR3 spans 14 residues. The germline gives CDR1 SGHRS, CDR2 YFSETQ. The CDR3 loop is CASSWSGTTYEQYF. Filled out from reference TRBV5-1 and TRBJ2-7, the complete variable domain reads KAGVTQTPRYLIKTRGQQVTLSCSPISGHRSVSWYQQTPGQGLQFLFEYFSETQRNKGNFPGRFSGRQFSNSRSEMNVSTLELGDSALYLCASSWSGTTYEQYFGPGTRLTVT.

The chain combines TRBV5-8 with TRBJ1-5; TCRdb gives TRBD1 as the D gene, but with no DNA this cannot be confirmed. The CDR3 contains 14 residues. CDR1 is SGHTS, CDR2 YDEGEE, per germline. CDR3 sequence: CASSLRTGKQPQHF.

V is TRBV1 and J is TRBJ2-7. TRBV1 is termed a pseudogene. The CDR3 spans 15 residues. CDR3 sequence reads: CTSSQAFYTSYEQYF.

V is TRBV2 and J is TRBJ1-2; there is no DNA to check the TCRdb D call of TRBD1. Germline-derived CDR1 and CDR2 are SNHLY and FYNNEI. CDR3 length equals 16 residues. CDR3 protein: CASSELGSWDRDGYTF.

The chain uses TRBV4-1 and TRBJ1-2; as DNA is missing, the TRBD1 call by TCRdb cannot be tested. Germline V gene data show CDR1 as MGHRA and CDR2 as YSYEKL. CDR3 length: 15 amino acids. CDR3 loop: CASSQGGRGNYGYTF.

This chain's CDR3 is CASNSWSGLSYEQYF. V gene TRBV7-2 combines with J gene TRBJ2-7; the TCRdb call, TRBD2, lacks DNA for checking. Germline V lookup: CDR1 SGHTA, CDR2 FQGNSA. This CDR3 region has 15 residues. Filled out from reference TRBV7-2 and TRBJ2-7, the complete variable domain reads GAGVSQSPSNKVTEKGKDVELRCDPISGHTALYWYRQSLGQGLEFLIYFQGNSAPDKSGLPSDRFSAERTGGSVSTLTIQRTQQEDSAVYLCASNSWSGLSYEQYFGPGTRLTVT.

The V and J genes are TRBV2 and TRBJ2-1; the TRBD2 assignment by TCRdb is unverifiable without DNA. This CDR3 has 12 amino acids. Germline values: CDR1 SNHLY, CDR2 FYNNEI. This CDR3 is CASNSGGDLQFF.

J is TRBJ2-3 and V is TRBV7-3; without DNA, the TCRdb call of TRBD2 cannot be checked. There are 15 residues in the CDR3. Germline values: CDR1 SGHTA, CDR2 FQGTGA. This CDR3 reads CASSSGLAGEDTQYF. Using reference TRBV7-3 and TRBJ2-3 for the parts outside the CDR3, the full variable domain is GAGVSQTPSNKVTEKGKYVELRCDPISGHTALYWYRQSLGQGPEFLIYFQGTGAADDSGLPNDRFFAVRPEGSVSTLKIQRTERGDSAVYLCASSSGLAGEDTQYFGPGTRLTVL.